This entry lists 8 T cell receptor beta chains sequenced from one sample in a study of blood T cell repertoires in COVID-19. Assay used: immunoSEQ multiplex PCR; TCRdb lists only in-frame clones, some missing. The table has about 150,000 clones, approximately 90% seen once. Sequenced sample: peripheral blood. The receptors originated from a woman aged 65 to 85 with acute or convalescent COVID-19.

To note about this clone: The sample holds other DNA sequences that translate to the same CDR3. The chain combines TRBV5-1 with TRBJ1-4; D gene uncertain. This CDR3 spans 15 amino acids. From germline, CDR1 is SGHRS and CDR2 YFSETQ. Trimming took off 0 bases at V and 0 bases at J, with 6 bases between the two ends. The CDR3 loop reads CASSLGQTTNEKLFF. CDR3 in DNA: TGCGCCAGCAGCTTGGGACAAACAACTAATGAAAAACTGTTTTTT.

The chain employs TRBV30 and TRBJ1-1, with TRBD1 as a possible D gene (5 bases). Trimming removed 4 bases from V and 4 bases from J, with 19 bases in between. This CDR3 comprises 15 residues. Per germline, CDR1 GTSNPN and CDR2 SVGIG (reference sequence). The CDR3 loop reads CAWKYPRTRCTEAFF. Here the CDR3 DNA reads TGTGCCTGGAAATACCCACGGACACGGTGCACTGAAGCTTTCTTT.

The chain is built from TRBV7-2 and TRBJ1-5; D call uncertain. CDR1 and CDR2 from the germline V gene are SGHTA and FQGNSA. The CDR3 spans 14 residues. Trimming cost V 1 base and J 4 bases, with 8 bases left between them. CDR3 sequence: CASSLVEGNQPQHF. DNA of the CDR3: TGTGCCAGCAGCTTAGTAGAGGGTAATCAGCCCCAGCATTTT.

This chain uses TRBV28 with TRBJ1-1; D uncertain. CDR1 is MDHEN and CDR2 is SYDVKM in the germline V gene. The CDR3 spans 13 residues. Trimming cost V 3 bases and J 0 bases, with 5 bases left between them. The CDR3 here is CASSFDMNTEAFF. CDR3 nucleotide sequence: TGTGCCAGCAGTTTCGACATGAACACTGAAGCTTTCTTT.

This chain connects TRBV28 to TRBJ2-7, with TRBD1 matching 10 bases. This CDR3 spans 16 amino acids. In germline, CDR1 is MDHEN, CDR2 SYDVKM. V shed 6 bases, J shed 1 base, and the junction held 9 bases outside the gene matches. CDR3 loop: CASSPKPGQGSYEQYV. The CDR3 DNA reads as TGTGCCAGCAGCCCCAAGCCGGGACAGGGGTCCTACGAGCAGTACGTC.

This clone was detected once. The chain joins TRBV19 to TRBJ2-2; 9 bases agree with TRBD1. The CDR3 runs 17 residues. Trimming removed 3 bases from V and 5 bases from J; junction bases left unmatched: 10. Germline lookup yields CDR1 LNHDA and CDR2 SQIVND (reference sequence). CDR3 in DNA: TGTGCCAGTAGTATGGGGACCGGGACAGGGCGTACCGGGGAGCTGTTTTTT. Residues: CASSMGTGTGRTGELFF.

The chain combines TRBV7-9 with TRBJ1-2; D ambiguous. V was trimmed by 3 bases and J by 0 bases, leaving 11 bases between them. Germline V gene sequence: CDR1 SEHNR, CDR2 FQNEAQ (reference sequence). The CDR3 extends over 15 amino acids. CDR3: CASSFYGDPNYGYTF. The CDR3 DNA sequence: TGTGCCAGCAGCTTCTACGGGGATCCTAACTATGGCTACACCTTC.

The chain links TRBV6-2 or TRBV6-3 to TRBJ1-2; TRBD1 matches at 10 bases. Germline trimming cut 6 bases from V and 1 base from J; bases unmatched to any gene: 14. CDR3 length equals 18 residues. The germline V gene has CDR1 MNHEY and CDR2 SVGEGT. The chain's CDR3 is CASSPMPGQGPINYGYTF. The CDR3 bases are TGTGCCAGCAGCCCCATGCCGGGACAGGGGCCCATTAACTATGGCTACACCTTC.